This TCR beta chain is drawn from a study of Graves' ophthalmopathy and Graves' hyperthyroidism. Notes on the study in general: Blood also held most thyroid clonotypes expanded above 0.001 frequency.

The study amplified TCR beta CDR3 regions using RNA transcripts. RT-PCR with HTBI primers came first, then second-round multiplex PCR. In TCRdb, the multiplex PCR reads were re-called with MiXCR into one record per CDR3 protein. The repertoire holds some 350,000 distinct CDR3 sequences, about 18% seen once, with roughly 2.3% in the top ten. At least ten counts were recorded for this clonotype. Its antigen is not identified. With 5 bases removed from V and 2 bases from J, the gap between germline ends came to 12 bases. CDR1 and CDR2 from the germline V gene are LGHNA and YSLEER. CDR3 length: 14 residues.

The material sequenced was peripheral blood. V and J are TRBV4-3 and TRBJ1-2; the D is unclear. This TCR was sampled from an adult woman with stable Graves' hyperthyroidism. The CDR3 DNA follows: TGCGCCAGCAGCGAAACAAACCAAAACTATGGCTACACCTTC. It codes for CASSETNQNYGYTF.